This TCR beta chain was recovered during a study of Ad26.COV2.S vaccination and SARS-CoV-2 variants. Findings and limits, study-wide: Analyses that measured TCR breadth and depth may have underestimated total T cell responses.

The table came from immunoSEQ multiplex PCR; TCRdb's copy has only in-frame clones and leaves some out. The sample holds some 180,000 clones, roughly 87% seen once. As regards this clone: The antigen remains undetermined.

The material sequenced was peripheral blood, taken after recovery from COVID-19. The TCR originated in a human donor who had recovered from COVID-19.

The CDR3 region is CASSQVWRLSTDTQYF. CDR3 nucleotides: TGTGCCAGCAGCCAAGTTTGGCGACTAAGCACAGATACGCAGTATTTT. V is TRBV3-1 (or the pseudogene TRBV3-2) and J is TRBJ2-3; a possible D gene is TRBD2 (5 bases). Trimming cost V 1 base and J 0 bases, with 11 bases left between them. The CDR3 runs 16 residues. The germline V gene encodes CDR1 LGHDT and CDR2 YNNKEL (reference sequence).